This T cell receptor beta chain derives from a study of beta chain features in type 1 diabetes. This clone was detected once. As yet, its antigen is unknown. The investigators reverse transcribed all of the isolated RNA, so they sequenced expressed TCRB transcripts. TCRdb keeps only in-frame clones here, not all; method: immunoSEQ multiplex PCR. The sample contains 250,000 to 350,000 clones, 12% to 15% of which appear only once. Study-level points and caveats: For type 1 diabetes patients, VDJ junctions showed fewer insertions and more deletions.

Between the trimmed V and J ends, which lost 1 base and 7 bases, there was a span of 11 bases. Germline V CDR1 and CDR2: SGHVS, FQNEAQ. The CDR3 runs 14 residues. The receptor's source is a man aged 25-40 years in good health. The chain is built from TRBV7-8 and TRBJ2-1, with D possibly matching TRBD1 (6 bases). What was sequenced was central memory CD4+ T cells from blood. The CDR3: CASSLGGQLNEQFF. DNA of the CDR3: TGTGCCAGCAGCTTAGGGGGGCAATTGAATGAGCAGTTCTTC. Supplemented by reference TRBV7-8 and TRBJ2-1, the full variable domain reads GAGVSQSPRYKVAKRGQDVALRCDPISGHVSLFWYQQALGQGPEFLTYFQNEAQLDKSGLPSDRFFAERPEGSVSTLKIQRTQQEDSAVYLCASSLGGQLNEQFFGPGTRLTVL.